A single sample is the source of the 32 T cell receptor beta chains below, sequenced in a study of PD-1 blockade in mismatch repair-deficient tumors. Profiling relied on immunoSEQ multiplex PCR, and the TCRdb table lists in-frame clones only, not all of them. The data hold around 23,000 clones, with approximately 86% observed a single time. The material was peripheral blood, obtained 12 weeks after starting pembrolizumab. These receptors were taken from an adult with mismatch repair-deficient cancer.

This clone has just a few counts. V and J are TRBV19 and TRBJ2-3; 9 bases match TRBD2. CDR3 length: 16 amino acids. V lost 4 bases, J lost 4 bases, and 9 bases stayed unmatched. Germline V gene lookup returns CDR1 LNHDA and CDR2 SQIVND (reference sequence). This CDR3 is CASSTIAGEGSDTQYF. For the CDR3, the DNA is TGTGCCAGTAGTACAATAGCGGGAGAAGGGTCAGATACGCAGTATTTT.

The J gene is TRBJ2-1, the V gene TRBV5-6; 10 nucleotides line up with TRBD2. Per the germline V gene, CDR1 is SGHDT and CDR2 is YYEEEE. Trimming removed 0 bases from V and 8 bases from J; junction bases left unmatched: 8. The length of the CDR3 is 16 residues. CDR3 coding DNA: TGTGCCAGCAGCTTGGGACTAGCGGGCGCTATGGATGAGCAGTTCTTC. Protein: CASSLGLAGAMDEQFF.

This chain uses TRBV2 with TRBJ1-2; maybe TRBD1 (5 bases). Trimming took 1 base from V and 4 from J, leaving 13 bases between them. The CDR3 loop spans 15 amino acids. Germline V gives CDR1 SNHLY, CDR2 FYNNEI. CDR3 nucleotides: TGTGCCAGCAGTGAAGTTGGGGGACTGGGCTATGGCTACACCTTC. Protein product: CASSEVGGLGYGYTF.

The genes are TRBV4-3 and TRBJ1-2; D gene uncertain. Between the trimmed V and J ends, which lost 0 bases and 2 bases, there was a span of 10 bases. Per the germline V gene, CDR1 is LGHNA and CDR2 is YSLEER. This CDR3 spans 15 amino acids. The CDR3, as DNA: TGCGCCAGCAGCCAAGATAGTACAGCCAACTATGGCTACACCTTC. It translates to CASSQDSTANYGYTF.

The CDR3 DNA reads TGTGCCAGCAGTTTGATATACCAAGAGACCCAGTACTTC. Protein product: CASSLIYQETQYF. This chain uses TRBV28 with TRBJ2-5; D unresolved. Germline assignment: CDR1 MDHEN and CDR2 SYDVKM. Trimming left V 3 bases short and J 0 bases short, with 5 bases between. CDR3 size: 13 residues.

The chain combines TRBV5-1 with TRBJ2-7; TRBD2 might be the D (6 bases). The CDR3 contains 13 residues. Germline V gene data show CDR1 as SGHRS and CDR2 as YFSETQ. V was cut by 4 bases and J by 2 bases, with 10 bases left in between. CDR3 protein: CASSRDSTYEQYF. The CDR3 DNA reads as TGCGCCAGCAGCCGGGACTCCACCTACGAGCAGTACTTC.

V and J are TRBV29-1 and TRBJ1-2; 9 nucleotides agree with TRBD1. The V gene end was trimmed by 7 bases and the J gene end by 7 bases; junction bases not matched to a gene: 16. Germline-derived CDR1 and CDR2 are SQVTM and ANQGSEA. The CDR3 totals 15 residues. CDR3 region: CSDRGRSASGSGYTF. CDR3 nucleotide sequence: TGCAGCGACAGGGGGCGATCCGCGTCAGGCTCTGGCTACACCTTC.

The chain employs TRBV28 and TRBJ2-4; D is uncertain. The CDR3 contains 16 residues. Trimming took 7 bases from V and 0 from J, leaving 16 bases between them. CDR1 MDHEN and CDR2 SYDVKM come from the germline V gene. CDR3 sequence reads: CASTSSADLAKNIQYF. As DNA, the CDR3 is TGTGCCAGCACAAGTTCGGCCGATCTAGCCAAAAACATTCAGTACTTC.

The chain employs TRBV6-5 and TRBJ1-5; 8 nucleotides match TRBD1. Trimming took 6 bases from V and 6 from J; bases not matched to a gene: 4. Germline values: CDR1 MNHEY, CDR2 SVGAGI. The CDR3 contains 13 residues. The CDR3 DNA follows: TGTGCCAGCAGCCAAACAGGGGGTCAGCCCCAGCATTTT. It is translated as CASSQTGGQPQHF.

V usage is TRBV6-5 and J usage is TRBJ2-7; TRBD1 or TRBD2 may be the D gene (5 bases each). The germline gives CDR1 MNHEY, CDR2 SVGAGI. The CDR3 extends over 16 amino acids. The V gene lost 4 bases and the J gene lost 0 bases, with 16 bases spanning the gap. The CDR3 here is CASSFQAAGRSYEQYF. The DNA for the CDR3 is TGTGCCAGCAGTTTCCAAGCGGCAGGGCGCTCCTACGAGCAGTACTTC.

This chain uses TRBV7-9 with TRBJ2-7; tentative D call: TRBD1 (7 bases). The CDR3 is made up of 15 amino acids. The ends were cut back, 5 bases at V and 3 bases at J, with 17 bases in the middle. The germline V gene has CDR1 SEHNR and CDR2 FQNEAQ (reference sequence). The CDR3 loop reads CASSPSEGAVYEQYF. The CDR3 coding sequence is TGTGCCAGCAGCCCGTCGGAGGGGGCCGTCTACGAGCAGTACTTC.

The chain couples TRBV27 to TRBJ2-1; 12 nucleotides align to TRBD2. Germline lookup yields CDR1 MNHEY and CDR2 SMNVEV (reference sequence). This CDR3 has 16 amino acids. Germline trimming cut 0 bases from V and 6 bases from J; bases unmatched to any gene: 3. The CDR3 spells CASSLSGTSGFNEQFF. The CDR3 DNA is TGTGCCAGCAGTTTATCCGGGACTAGCGGGTTCAATGAGCAGTTCTTC.

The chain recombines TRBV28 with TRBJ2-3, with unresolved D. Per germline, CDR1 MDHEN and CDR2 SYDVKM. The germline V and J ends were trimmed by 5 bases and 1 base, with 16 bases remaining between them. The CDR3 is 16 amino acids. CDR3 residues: CASSPHGSRRTDTQYF. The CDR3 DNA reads TGTGCCAGCAGTCCTCACGGTAGCAGACGCACAGATACGCAGTATTTT.

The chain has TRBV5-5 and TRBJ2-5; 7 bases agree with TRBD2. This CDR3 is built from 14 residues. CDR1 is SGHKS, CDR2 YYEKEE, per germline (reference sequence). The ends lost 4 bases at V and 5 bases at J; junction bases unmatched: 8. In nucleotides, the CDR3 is TGTGCCAGCAGCATCGGGACTAATTCGGAGACCCAGTACTTC. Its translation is CASSIGTNSETQYF.

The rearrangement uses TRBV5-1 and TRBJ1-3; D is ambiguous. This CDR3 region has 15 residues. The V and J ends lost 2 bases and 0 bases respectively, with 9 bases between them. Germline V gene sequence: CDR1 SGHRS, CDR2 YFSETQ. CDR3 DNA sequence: TGCGCCAGCAGCTTAAGCCCGATCTCTGGAAACACCATATATTTT. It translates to CASSLSPISGNTIYF.

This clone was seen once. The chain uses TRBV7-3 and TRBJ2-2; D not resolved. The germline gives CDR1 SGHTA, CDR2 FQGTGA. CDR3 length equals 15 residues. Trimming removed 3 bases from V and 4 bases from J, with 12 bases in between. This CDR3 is CASSFGPTITGELFF. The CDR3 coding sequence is TGTGCCAGCAGCTTTGGGCCTACAATCACCGGGGAGCTGTTTTTT. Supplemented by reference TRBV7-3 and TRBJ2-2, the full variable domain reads GAGVSQTPSNKVTEKGKYVELRCDPISGHTALYWYRQSLGQGPEFLIYFQGTGAADDSGLPNDRFFAVRPEGSVSTLKIQRTERGDSAVYLCASSFGPTITGELFFGEGSRLTVL.

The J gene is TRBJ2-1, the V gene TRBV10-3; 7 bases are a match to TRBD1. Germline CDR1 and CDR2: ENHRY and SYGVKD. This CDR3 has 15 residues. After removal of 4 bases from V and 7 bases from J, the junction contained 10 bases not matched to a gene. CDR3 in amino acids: CAISAKGADGNEQFF. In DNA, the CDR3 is TGTGCCATCAGTGCTAAGGGGGCCGACGGGAATGAGCAGTTCTTC.

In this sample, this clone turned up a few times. The CDR3 here is CASREFDRGETQYF. The DNA for the CDR3 is TGTGCCAGCAGAGAATTTGACAGGGGGGAGACCCAGTACTTC. The chain combines TRBV6-5 with TRBJ2-5; TRBD1 matches 9 bases. The germline gives CDR1 MNHEY, CDR2 SVGAGI. This CDR3 has 14 residues. V gave up 6 bases and J gave up 5 bases; unmatched junction bases: 7.

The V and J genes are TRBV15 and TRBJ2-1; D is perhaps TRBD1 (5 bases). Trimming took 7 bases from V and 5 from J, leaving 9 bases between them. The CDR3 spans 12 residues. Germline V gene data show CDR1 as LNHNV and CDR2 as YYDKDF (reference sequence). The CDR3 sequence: CATKDTDNEQFF. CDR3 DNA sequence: TGTGCCACCAAGGACACAGACAATGAGCAGTTCTTC.

The CDR3: CASSLGDRPTNTGELFF. DNA for the CDR3: TGCGCCAGCAGCTTGGGGGACAGGCCTACGAACACCGGGGAGCTGTTTTTT. The chain carries TRBV5-1 and TRBJ2-2; TRBD1 matches at 8 bases. This CDR3 comprises 17 residues. CDR1 SGHRS and CDR2 YFSETQ come from the germline V gene. Trimming cost V 0 bases and J 0 bases; bases outside gene matches: 4.

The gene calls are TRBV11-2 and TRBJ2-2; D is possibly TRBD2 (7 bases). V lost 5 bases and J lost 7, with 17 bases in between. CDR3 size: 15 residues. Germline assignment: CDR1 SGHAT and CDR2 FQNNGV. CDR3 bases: TGTGCCAGCAGCCCGAGGGGGGGGTGGAGCGGGGAGCTGTTTTTT. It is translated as CASSPRGGWSGELFF.

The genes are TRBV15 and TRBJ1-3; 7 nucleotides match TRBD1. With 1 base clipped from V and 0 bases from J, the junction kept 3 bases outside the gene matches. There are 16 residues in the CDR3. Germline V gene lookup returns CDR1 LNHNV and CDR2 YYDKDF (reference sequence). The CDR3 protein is CATSRGAGGSGNTIYF. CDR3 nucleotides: TGTGCCACCAGCAGAGGGGCAGGGGGCTCTGGAAACACCATATATTTT.

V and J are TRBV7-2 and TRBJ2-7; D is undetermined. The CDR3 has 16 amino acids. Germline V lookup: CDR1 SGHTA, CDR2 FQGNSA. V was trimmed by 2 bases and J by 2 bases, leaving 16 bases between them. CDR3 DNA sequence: TGTGCCAGCAGCTTAAATGATCTCGGCCGCCCCTACGAGCAGTACTTC. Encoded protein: CASSLNDLGRPYEQYF.

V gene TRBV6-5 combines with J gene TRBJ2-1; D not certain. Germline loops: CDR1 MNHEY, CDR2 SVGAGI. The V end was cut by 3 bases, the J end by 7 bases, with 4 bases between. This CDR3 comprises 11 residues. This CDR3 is CASSYANEQFF. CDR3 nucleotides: TGTGCCAGCAGTTATGCAAATGAGCAGTTCTTC.

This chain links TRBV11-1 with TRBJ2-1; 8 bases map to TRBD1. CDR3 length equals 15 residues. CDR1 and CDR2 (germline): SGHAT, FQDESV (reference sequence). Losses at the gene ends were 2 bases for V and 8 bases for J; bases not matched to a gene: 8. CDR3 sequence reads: CASSLIRTGLDEQFF. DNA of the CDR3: TGTGCCAGCAGCTTAATCCGGACAGGGCTGGATGAGCAGTTCTTC.

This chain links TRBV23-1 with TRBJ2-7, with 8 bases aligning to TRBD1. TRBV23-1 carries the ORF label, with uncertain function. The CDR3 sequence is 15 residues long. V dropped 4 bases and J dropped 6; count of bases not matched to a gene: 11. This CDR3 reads CASSPPGDRSPEQYF. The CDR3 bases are TGCGCCAGCAGTCCTCCCGGGGACAGGTCCCCCGAGCAGTACTTC.

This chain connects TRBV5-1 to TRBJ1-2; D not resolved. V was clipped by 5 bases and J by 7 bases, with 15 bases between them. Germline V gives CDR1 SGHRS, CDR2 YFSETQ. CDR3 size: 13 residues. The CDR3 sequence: CASRLEARTGYTF. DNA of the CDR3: TGCGCCAGCAGGCTTGAGGCGAGGACTGGCTACACCTTC.

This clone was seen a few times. The CDR3 DNA sequence: TGTGCCAGCAGCAAAGGCCCACCATTGAGACTAGCGGTTAACTACGAGCAGTACTTC. As protein: CASSKGPPLRLAVNYEQYF. The V call is TRBV7-6, the J call TRBJ2-7; 9 bases are shared with TRBD2. The V and J ends lost 5 bases and 3 bases, in that order; junction bases with no gene match: 20. There are 19 residues in the CDR3. Germline CDR1 SGHVS, CDR2 FNYEAQ.

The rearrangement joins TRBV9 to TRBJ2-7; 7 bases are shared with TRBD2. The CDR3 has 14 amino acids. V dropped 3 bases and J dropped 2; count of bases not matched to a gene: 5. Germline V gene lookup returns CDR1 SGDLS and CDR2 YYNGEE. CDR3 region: CASSGSGGTYEQYF. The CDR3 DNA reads TGTGCCAGCAGCGGGTCGGGAGGAACCTACGAGCAGTACTTC.

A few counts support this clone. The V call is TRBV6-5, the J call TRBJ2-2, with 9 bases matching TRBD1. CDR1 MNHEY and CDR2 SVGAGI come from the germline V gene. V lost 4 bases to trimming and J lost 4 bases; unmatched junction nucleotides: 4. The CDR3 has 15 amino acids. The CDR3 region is CASSSGTGFTGELFF. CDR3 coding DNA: TGTGCCAGCAGTTCCGGGACAGGGTTCACCGGGGAGCTGTTTTTT.

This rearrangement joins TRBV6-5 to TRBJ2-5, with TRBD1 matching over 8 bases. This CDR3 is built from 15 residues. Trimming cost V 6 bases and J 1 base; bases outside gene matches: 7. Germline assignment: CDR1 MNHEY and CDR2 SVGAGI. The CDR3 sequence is CASSPDRVTQETQYF. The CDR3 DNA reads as TGTGCCAGCAGCCCGGACAGGGTGACCCAAGAGACCCAGTACTTC.

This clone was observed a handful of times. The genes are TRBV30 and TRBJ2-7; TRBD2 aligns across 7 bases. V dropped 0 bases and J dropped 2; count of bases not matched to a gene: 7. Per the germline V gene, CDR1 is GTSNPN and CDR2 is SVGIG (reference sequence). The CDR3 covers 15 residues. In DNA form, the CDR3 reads TGTGCCTGGAGTGTACTCCTGGCGGGAGCCTACGAGCAGTACTTC. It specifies CAWSVLLAGAYEQYF.